Reported below is one T cell receptor beta chain. Its antigen remains unknown. The data stem from a study of T cells after yellow fever vaccination. Study observations and caveats: Abundant contaminating clonotypes from the bulk population could appear in FACS-sorted repertoires.

TCRdb used MiXCR to reprocess the 5' RACE reads, holding one entry per CDR3 protein. The sample has some 400,000 distinct CDR3 sequences, about 6% seen once. The V gene end was trimmed by 6 bases and the J gene end by 0 bases; junction bases not matched to a gene: 9. This CDR3 spans 16 amino acids. Germline CDR1 and CDR2: DFQATT and SNEGSKA (reference sequence). The chain has TRBV20-1 and TRBJ2-1, with TRBD2 matching over 9 bases. Source: PBMCs, taken 5 days after the yellow fever booster vaccination. The sequence was obtained from a man under 40 who received the YFV17D yellow fever vaccine. The CDR3 DNA reads as TGCAGTGCAGGGGAGAGCGGGGGGCGCTCCTACAATGAGCAGTTCTTC. Translation gives CSAGESGGRSYNEQFF.